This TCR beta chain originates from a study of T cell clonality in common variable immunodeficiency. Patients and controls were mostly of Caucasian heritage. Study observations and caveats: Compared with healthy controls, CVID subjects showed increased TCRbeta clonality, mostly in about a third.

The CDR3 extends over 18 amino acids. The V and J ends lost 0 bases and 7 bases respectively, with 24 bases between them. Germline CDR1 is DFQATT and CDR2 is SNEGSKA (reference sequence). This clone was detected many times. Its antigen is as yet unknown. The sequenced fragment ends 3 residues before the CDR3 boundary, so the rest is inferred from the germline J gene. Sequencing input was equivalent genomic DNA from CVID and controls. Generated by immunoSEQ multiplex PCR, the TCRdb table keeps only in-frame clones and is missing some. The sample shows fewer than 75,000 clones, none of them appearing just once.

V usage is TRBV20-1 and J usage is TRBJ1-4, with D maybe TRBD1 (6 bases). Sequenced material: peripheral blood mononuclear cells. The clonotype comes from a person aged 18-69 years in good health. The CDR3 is CSARDPYWTAPSSEKLFF. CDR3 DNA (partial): TGCAGTGCTAGAGATCCCTATTGGACAGCCCCATCTTCTGAAAAA.